The next 20 T cell receptor beta chains were all read from a single sample in a study of human T cells and chemical hapten exposure. Time point reported: pre-sensitization, week 0. Documented treatment: therapeutic diphenylcyclopropenone sensitization with weekly scalp DPC. TCRdb ran MiXCR on the RACE reads and lists one entry per CDR3 protein. The sample lists about 270,000 distinct CDR3 sequences, around 7% occurring once. Sequencing was performed on whole blood, taken in connection with sensitization to the hapten diphenylcyclopropenone (DPC). These receptors were obtained from a young man with alopecia areata. Some clones in this sample may be carry-over from other donors' samples.

This chain uses TRBV10-3 with TRBJ2-6; the D call may be TRBD1 or TRBD2 (5 bases each). CDR1 and CDR2 (germline): ENHRY, SYGVKD. CDR3 length equals 19 residues. V lost 3 bases and J 3 bases, leaving 21 bases between the germline ends. DNA of the CDR3: TGTGCCATCAGTGATACGGGGCCCGTCGCTGTTGTTGGGGCCAACGTCCTGACTTTC. Translated, it gives CAISDTGPVAVVGANVLTF.

A few counts support this clonotype. The rearrangement uses TRBV7-2 and TRBJ1-1, with TRBD1 as a possible D gene (6 bases). CDR3 size: 14 residues. The germline gives CDR1 SGHTA, CDR2 FQGNSA. The V end lost 6 bases, the J end lost 5 bases, and 16 bases lay between the germline ends. The CDR3 DNA reads TGTGCCAGCAGTCTACAGGGTGAAAAGACTGAAGCTTTCTTT. This translates into CASSLQGEKTEAFF.

This chain uses TRBV20-1 with TRBJ2-3; 10 bases are a match to TRBD2. CDR3 length: 13 amino acids. The V gene's germline CDR1 is DFQATT and CDR2 SNEGSKA (reference sequence). Here the CDR3 reads CGAERGGYDTQYF. The CDR3 DNA follows: TGCGGGGCGGAGCGGGGGGGATACGATACGCAGTATTTT.

This clonotype was detected ten times or more. The genes are TRBV2 and TRBJ1-1, with a weak D call TRBD1 (5 bases). The germline gives CDR1 SNHLY, CDR2 FYNNEI. The CDR3 extends over 10 amino acids. The V gene lost 8 bases and the J gene lost 12 bases, with 13 bases spanning the gap. The CDR3 bases are TGTGCCAGCTCCGGGACGATGACTTTCTTT. This gives the protein CASSGTMTFF.

A note on this clonotype: Just one base apart from a much larger clone, this may be a read error. The final CDR3 position lacks the conserved phenylalanine or tryptophan, pointing to a likely read error. This rearrangement joins TRBV11-2 to TRBJ2-3, with 13 positions matching TRBD2. CDR1 and CDR2 from the germline V gene are SGHAT and FQNNGV. V shed 1 base and J 4 bases; nucleotides not matched to a gene: 5. This CDR3 region has 17 residues. The DNA of the CDR3 is TGTGCCAGCAGCTTAGCTACTAGCGGGGGGGTGGCAGATACGCAGTATCTT. It codes for CASSLATSGGVADTQYL.

The table lists this clonotype with a few counts. The rearrangement links TRBV5-5 to TRBJ2-7; D is perhaps TRBD2 (5 bases). The germline V and J ends were trimmed by 6 bases and 5 bases, with 18 bases remaining between them. The germline CDR1 and CDR2 sequences are SGHKS and YYEKEE (reference sequence). The CDR3 extends over 14 amino acids. The CDR3 spells CASTRSDAGHEQYV. DNA of the CDR3: TGTGCCAGCACGCGCAGTGACGCGGGTCACGAGCAGTACGTC.

The rearrangement uses TRBV2 and TRBJ2-1, with TRBD1 matching 9 bases. The CDR3 has 13 residues. Germline values: CDR1 SNHLY, CDR2 FYNNEI. The V and J ends lost 10 bases and 6 bases, in that order; junction bases with no gene match: 7. CDR3 in amino acids: CAIRDRAPNEQFF. The CDR3 DNA reads as TGTGCCATCCGGGACAGGGCTCCCAATGAGCAGTTCTTC.

The chain has TRBV7-6 and TRBJ2-2, with D hard to call. The germline CDR1 and CDR2 sequences are SGHVS and FNYEAQ. The CDR3 consists of 14 residues. V lost 4 bases and J 6 bases, leaving 12 bases between the germline ends. CDR3 in DNA: TGTGCCAGCAGCTCACATCCCTCCTCCGGGGAGCTGTTTTTT. Translated: CASSSHPSSGELFF.

This clonotype was observed at least ten times. The chain couples TRBV10-3 to TRBJ1-1; D is undetermined. The CDR3 loop spans 13 amino acids. The V gene lost 4 bases and the J gene lost 2 bases, with 8 bases spanning the gap. Germline CDR1 reads ENHRY; CDR2 reads SYGVKD. CDR3 region: CAISVSVNTEAFF. CDR3 nucleotides: TGTGCCATCAGTGTTTCAGTCAACACTGAAGCTTTCTTT.

This clonotype occurred many times. This rearrangement joins TRBV3-1 to TRBJ1-1; D might be TRBD1 (5 bases). The CDR3 has 14 residues. CDR1 LGHDT and CDR2 YNNKEL come from the germline V gene (reference sequence). V lost 4 bases and J lost 0, with 9 bases in between. The DNA for the CDR3 is TGTGCCAGCAGCCTGACAGAGTTGAACACTGAAGCTTTCTTT. It translates to CASSLTELNTEAFF.

V usage is TRBV20-1 and J usage is TRBJ1-1; D remains ambiguous. The CDR3 spans 13 residues. Trimming stripped 6 bases from V and 0 bases from J, with 11 bases between. Germline CDR1 is DFQATT and CDR2 is SNEGSKA (reference sequence). CDR3 sequence: CSAPAVMNTEAFF. The CDR3 coding sequence is TGCAGTGCCCCTGCCGTCATGAACACTGAAGCTTTCTTT.

This clonotype came up a few times. The chain uses TRBV20-1 and TRBJ1-6; 7 nucleotides align to TRBD1. With V trimmed by 0 bases and J by 4 bases, 0 bases remained unmatched. This CDR3 is 14 amino acids long. Germline V gives CDR1 DFQATT, CDR2 SNEGSKA (reference sequence). The CDR3 protein is CSAREGQYNSPLHF. The CDR3 DNA follows: TGCAGTGCTAGAGAGGGACAGTATAATTCACCCCTCCACTTT.

In this sample, this clonotype turned up many times. This chain joins TRBV11-2 and TRBJ1-1, with TRBD1 matching 8 bases. In germline, CDR1 is SGHAT, CDR2 FQNNGV. This CDR3 spans 14 amino acids. V lost 6 bases, J lost 9 bases, and 12 bases stayed unmatched. CDR3 residues: CASRGTGGLLKAFF. The CDR3 DNA reads as TGTGCCAGCAGAGGGACAGGTGGCCTTTTAAAAGCTTTCTTT. Using reference TRBV11-2 and TRBJ1-1 for the parts outside the CDR3, the full variable domain is EAGVAQSPRYKIIEKRQSVAFWCNPISGHATLYWYQQILGQGPKLLIQFQNNGVVDDSQLPKDRFSAERLKGVDSTLKIQPAKLEDSAVYLCASRGTGGLLKAFFGQGTRLTVV.

This chain joins TRBV9 and TRBJ1-1; D is unresolved. V lost 6 bases and J 5 bases, leaving 17 bases between the germline ends. CDR1 is SGDLS and CDR2 is YYNGEE in the germline V gene. This CDR3 spans 14 amino acids. The CDR3, as DNA: TGTGCCAGCACCGAAATCCCGGTGGGGACTGAAGCTTTCTTT. Encoded protein: CASTEIPVGTEAFF.

This clonotype was found a few times. This sequence joins TRBV19 and TRBJ2-7, with a tentative D call TRBD2 (7 bases). Germline V gives CDR1 LNHDA, CDR2 SQIVND (reference sequence). The V end lost 4 bases, the J end lost 1 base, and 8 bases lay between the germline ends. The CDR3 spans 13 residues. The chain's CDR3 is CASSKGGSYEQYF. CDR3 nucleotide sequence: TGTGCCAGTAGTAAGGGGGGGTCCTACGAGCAGTACTTC. Full variable domain (missing parts from reference TRBV19 and TRBJ2-7): DGGITQSPKYLFRKEGQNVTLSCEQNLNHDAMYWYRQDPGQGLRLIYYSQIVNDFQKGDIAEGYSVSREKKESFPLTVTSAQKNPTAFYLCASSKGGSYEQYFGPGTRLTVT.

Only a few counts were recorded for this clonotype. The chain couples TRBV6-5 to TRBJ1-2; tentative D call: TRBD1 (5 bases). Trimming stripped 6 bases from V and 2 bases from J, with 13 bases between. Germline V gene sequence: CDR1 MNHEY, CDR2 SVGAGI. CDR3 length equals 14 residues. CDR3 sequence: CASRNIGANYGYTF. The DNA for the CDR3 is TGTGCCAGCAGGAACATCGGGGCCAACTATGGCTACACCTTC.

This clonotype occurred a few times. This chain links TRBV12-3 or TRBV12-4 with TRBJ1-1, with 9 positions matching TRBD1. J gave up 7 bases and V 6 bases, and 9 bases lay outside the gene matches. The CDR3 is 14 amino acids. The CDR3 region has the DNA TGTGCCAGCAGATTGAACAGGGGGCAGGTTGAAGCTTTCTTT. It translates to CASRLNRGQVEAFF.

This clonotype was detected only a few times. V is TRBV18 and J is TRBJ1-3; TRBD1 is a possible D gene (5 bases). Germline V gene data show CDR1 as KGHSH and CDR2 as LQKENI. The V and J ends lost 6 bases and 2 bases respectively, with 11 bases between them. CDR3 size: 14 residues. CDR3 amino acids: CASSERGAGNTIYF. The CDR3, as DNA: TGTGCCAGCTCGGAACGGGGGGCTGGAAACACCATATATTTT.

Only a few counts were recorded for this clonotype. The J gene is TRBJ2-2, the V gene TRBV4-2, with TRBD2 matching 10 bases. The V gene end was trimmed by 1 base and the J gene end by 1 base; junction bases not matched to a gene: 0. The germline gives CDR1 LGHNA, CDR2 YNFKEQ. The CDR3 has 16 amino acids. CDR3 DNA: TGTGCCAGCAGCCAAGGACTAGCGGGGAACACCGGGGAGCTGTTTTTT. Residues: CASSQGLAGNTGELFF.

Note on this clonotype: An end of the junction differs from the germline gene, which may be a read error. The chain employs TRBV19 and TRBJ1-2, with D possibly matching TRBD1 (5 bases). CDR1 and CDR2 from the germline V gene are LNHDA and SQIVND (reference sequence). The CDR3 length is 15 residues. CDR3 nucleotides: TGTGCCAGTAGTATCCGACAGCCCGCTAACTATGGCTTCACCTTC. Translated: CASSIRQPANYGFTF.